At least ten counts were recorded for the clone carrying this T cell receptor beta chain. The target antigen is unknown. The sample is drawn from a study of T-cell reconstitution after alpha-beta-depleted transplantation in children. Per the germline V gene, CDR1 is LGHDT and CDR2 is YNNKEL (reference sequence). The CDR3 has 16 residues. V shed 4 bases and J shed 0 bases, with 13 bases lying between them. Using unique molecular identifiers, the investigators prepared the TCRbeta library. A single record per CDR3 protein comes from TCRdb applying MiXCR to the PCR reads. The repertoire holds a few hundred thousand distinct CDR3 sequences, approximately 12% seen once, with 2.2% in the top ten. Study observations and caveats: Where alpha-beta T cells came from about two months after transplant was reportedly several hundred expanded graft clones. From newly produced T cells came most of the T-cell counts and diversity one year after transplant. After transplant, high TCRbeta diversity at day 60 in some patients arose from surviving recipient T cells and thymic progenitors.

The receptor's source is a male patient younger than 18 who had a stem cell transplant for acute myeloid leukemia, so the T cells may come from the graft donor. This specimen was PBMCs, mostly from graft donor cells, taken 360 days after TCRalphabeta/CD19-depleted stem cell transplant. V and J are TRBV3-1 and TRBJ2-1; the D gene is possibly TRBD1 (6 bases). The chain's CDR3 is CASSRTGTISYNEQFF. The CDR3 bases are TGTGCCAGCAGCCGGACCGGGACAATCTCCTACAATGAGCAGTTCTTC.